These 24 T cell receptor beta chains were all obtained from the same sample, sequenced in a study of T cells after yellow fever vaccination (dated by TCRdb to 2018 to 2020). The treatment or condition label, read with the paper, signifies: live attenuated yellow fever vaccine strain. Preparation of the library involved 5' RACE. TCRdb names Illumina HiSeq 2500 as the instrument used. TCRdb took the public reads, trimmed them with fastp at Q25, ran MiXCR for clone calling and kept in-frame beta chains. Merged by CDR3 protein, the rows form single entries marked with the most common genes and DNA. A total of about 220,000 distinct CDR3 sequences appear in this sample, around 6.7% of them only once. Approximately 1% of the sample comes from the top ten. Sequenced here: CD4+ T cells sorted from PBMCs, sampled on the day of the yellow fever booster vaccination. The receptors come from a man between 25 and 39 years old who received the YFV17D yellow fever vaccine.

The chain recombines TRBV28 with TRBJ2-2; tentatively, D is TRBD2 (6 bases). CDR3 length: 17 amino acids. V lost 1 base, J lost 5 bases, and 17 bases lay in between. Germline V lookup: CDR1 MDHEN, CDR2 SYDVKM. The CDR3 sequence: CASSLYVGRGGTGELFF. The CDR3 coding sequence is TGTGCCAGCAGTTTATACGTCGGGAGAGGTGGGACCGGGGAGCTGTTTTTT.

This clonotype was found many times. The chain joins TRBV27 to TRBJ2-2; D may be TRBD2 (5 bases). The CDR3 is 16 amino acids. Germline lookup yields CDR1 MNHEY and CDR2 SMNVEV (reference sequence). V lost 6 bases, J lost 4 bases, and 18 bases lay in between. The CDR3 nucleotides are TGTGCCAGCAGATTGAGGTTACTAGAAGTCACCGGGGAGCTGTTTTTT. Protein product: CASRLRLLEVTGELFF.

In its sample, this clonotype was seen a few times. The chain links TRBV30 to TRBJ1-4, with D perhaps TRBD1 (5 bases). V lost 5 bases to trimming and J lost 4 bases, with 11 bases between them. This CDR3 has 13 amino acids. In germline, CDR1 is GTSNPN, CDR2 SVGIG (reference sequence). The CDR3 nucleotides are TGTGCCTGGTCGACAGCTGTTAATGAAAAACTGTTTTTT. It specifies CAWSTAVNEKLFF. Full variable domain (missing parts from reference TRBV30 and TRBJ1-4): SQTIHQWPATLVQPVGSPLSLECTVEGTSNPNLYWYRQAAGRGLQLLFYSVGIGQISSEVPQNLSASRPQDRQFILSSKKLLLSDSGFYLCAWSTAVNEKLFFGSGTQLSVL.

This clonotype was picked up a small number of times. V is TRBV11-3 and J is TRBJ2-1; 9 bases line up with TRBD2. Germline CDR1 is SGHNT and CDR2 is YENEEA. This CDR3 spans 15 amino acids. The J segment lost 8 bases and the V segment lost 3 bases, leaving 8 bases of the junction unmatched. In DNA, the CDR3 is TGTGCCAGCAGCTTGACGGGGACTAGCCGTGATGAGCAGTTCTTC. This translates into CASSLTGTSRDEQFF.

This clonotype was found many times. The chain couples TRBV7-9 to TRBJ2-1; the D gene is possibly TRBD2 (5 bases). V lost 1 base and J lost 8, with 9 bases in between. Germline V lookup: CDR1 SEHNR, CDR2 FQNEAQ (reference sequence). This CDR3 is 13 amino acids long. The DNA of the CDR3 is TGTGCCAGCAGCTTAGTCGGGGTCGATGAGCAGTTCTTC. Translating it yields CASSLVGVDEQFF.

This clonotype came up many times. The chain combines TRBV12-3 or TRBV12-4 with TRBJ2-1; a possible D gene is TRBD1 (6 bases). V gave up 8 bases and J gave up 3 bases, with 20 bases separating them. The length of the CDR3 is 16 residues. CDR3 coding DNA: TGTGCCAGCGCTGGGGGCTACCGTGAAATCTACAATGAGCAGTTCTTC. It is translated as CASAGGYREIYNEQFF.

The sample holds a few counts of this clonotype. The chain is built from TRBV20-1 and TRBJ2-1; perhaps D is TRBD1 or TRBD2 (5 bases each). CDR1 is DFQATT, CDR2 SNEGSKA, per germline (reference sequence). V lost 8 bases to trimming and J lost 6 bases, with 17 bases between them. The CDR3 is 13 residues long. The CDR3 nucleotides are TGCAGTACTGCGGGCGTAAGGGGCAATGAGCAGTTCTTC. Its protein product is CSTAGVRGNEQFF.

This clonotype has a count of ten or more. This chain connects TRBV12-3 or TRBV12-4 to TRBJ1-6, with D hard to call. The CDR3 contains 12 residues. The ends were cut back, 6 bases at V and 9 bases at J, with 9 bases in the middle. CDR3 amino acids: CASSSPTSPLHF. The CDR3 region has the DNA TGTGCCAGCAGCAGTCCTACTTCACCCCTCCACTTT.

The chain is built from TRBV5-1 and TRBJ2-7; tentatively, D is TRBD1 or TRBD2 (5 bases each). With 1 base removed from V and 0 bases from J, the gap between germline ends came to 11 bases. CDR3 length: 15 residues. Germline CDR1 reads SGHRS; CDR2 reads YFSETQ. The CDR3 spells CASSLSGRISYEQYF. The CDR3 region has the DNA TGCGCCAGCAGCTTGTCGGGACGAATCTCCTACGAGCAGTACTTC.

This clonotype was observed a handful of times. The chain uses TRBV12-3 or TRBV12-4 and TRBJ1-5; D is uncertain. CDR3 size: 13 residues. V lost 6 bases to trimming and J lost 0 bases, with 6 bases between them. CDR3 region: CASRPDSNQPQHF. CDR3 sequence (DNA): TGTGCCAGCAGGCCAGATAGCAATCAGCCCCAGCATTTT.

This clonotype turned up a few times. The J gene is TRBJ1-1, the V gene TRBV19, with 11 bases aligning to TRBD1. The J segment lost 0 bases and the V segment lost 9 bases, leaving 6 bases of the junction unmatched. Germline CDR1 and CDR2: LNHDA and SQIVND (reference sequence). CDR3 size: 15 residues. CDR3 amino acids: CASRTGGSMNTEAFF. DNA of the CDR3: TGTGCCAGCCGGACAGGGGGCTCCATGAACACTGAAGCTTTCTTT.

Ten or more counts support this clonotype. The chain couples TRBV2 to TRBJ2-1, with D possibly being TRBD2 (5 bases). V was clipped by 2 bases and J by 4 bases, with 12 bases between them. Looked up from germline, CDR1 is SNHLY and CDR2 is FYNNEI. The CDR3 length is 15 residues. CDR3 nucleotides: TGTGCCAGCAGTGAATGGGCTAGCTTATACAATGAGCAGTTCTTC. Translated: CASSEWASLYNEQFF.

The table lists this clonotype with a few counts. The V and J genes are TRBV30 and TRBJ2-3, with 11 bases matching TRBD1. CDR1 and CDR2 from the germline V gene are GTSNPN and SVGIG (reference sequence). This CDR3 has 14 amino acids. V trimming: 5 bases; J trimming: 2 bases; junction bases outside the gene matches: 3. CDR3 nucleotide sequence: TGTGCCTGGGGGACAGGGGGACCCACAGATACGCAGTATTTT. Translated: CAWGTGGPTDTQYF. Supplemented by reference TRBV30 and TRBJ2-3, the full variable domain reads SQTIHQWPATLVQPVGSPLSLECTVEGTSNPNLYWYRQAAGRGLQLLFYSVGIGQISSEVPQNLSASRPQDRQFILSSKKLLLSDSGFYLCAWGTGGPTDTQYFGPGTRLTVL.

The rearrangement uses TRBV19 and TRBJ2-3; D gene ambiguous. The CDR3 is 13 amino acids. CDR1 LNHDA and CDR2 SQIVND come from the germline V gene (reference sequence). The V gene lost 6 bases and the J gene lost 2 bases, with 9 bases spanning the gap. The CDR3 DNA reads TGTGCCAGTAGGAACACCTACACAGATACGCAGTATTTT. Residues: CASRNTYTDTQYF.

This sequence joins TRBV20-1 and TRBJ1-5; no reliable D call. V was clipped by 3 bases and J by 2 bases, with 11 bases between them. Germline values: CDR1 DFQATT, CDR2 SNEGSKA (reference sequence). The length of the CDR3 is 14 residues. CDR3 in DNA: TGCAGTGCTAGCTGGAGTTCAGGCAATCAGCCCCAGCATTTT. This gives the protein CSASWSSGNQPQHF.

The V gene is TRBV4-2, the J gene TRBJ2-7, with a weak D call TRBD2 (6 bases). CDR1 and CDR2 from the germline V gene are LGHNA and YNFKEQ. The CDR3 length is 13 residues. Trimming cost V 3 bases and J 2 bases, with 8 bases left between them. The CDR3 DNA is TGTGCCAGCAGCCAGGGGGGACCCTACGAGCAGTACTTC. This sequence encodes CASSQGGPYEQYF.

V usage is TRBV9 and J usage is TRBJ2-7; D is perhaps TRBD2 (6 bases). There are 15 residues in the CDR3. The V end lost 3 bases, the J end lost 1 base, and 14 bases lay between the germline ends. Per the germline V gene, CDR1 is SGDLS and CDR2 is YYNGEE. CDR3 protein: CASSAGTVGSYEQYF. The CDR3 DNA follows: TGTGCCAGCAGCGCCGGGACTGTCGGTTCCTACGAGCAGTACTTC.

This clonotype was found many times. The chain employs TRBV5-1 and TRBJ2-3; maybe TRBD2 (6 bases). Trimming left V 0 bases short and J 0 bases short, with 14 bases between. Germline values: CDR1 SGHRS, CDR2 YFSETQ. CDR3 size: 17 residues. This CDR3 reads CASSLGPSETSTDTQYF. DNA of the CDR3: TGCGCCAGCAGCTTGGGGCCTAGCGAAACAAGCACAGATACGCAGTATTTT.

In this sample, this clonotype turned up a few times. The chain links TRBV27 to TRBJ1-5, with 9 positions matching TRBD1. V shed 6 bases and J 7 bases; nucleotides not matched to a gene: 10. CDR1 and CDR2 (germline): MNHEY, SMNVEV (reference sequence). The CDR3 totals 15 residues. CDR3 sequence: CASRSDRGGYQPQHF. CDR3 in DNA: TGTGCCAGCAGATCGGACAGGGGTGGTTACCAGCCCCAGCATTTT.

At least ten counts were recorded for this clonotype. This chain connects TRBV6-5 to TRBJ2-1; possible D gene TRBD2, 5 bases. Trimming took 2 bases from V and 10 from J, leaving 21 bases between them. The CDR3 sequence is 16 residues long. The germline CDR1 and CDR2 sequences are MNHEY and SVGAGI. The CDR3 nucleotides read TGTGCCAGCAGTTACGACCCCGGGCCTTATCGAGGGGAGCAGTTCTTC. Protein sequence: CASSYDPGPYRGEQFF.

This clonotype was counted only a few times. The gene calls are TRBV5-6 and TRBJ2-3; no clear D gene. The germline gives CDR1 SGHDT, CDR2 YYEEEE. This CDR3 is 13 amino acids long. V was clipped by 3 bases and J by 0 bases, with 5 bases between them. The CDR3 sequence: CASSSVSTDTQYF. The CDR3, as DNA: TGTGCCAGCAGCTCTGTCAGCACAGATACGCAGTATTTT.

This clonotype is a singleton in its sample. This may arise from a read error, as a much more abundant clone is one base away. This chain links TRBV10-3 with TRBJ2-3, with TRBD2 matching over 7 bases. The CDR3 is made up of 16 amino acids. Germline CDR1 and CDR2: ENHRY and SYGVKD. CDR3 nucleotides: TGTGTCATCAGTGAGTCCCAGGGAGGGCCCTCAGATACGCAGTATTTT. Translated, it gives CVISESQGGPSDTQYF.

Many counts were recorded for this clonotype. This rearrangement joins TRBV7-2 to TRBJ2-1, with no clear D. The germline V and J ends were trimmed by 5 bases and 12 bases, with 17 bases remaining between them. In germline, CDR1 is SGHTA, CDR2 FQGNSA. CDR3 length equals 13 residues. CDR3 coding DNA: TGTGCCAGCAGCCCCCCGGTGAGCGCACGGCAGTTCTTC. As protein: CASSPPVSARQFF.

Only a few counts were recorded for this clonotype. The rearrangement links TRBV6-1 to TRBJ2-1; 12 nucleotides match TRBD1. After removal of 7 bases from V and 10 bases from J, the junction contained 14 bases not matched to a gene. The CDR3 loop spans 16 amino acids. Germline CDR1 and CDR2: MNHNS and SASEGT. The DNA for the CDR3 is TGTGCCAGCACCTCAAGGAGGGGGACAGGGGGCCGCGAGCAGTTCTTC. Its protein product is CASTSRRGTGGREQFF.